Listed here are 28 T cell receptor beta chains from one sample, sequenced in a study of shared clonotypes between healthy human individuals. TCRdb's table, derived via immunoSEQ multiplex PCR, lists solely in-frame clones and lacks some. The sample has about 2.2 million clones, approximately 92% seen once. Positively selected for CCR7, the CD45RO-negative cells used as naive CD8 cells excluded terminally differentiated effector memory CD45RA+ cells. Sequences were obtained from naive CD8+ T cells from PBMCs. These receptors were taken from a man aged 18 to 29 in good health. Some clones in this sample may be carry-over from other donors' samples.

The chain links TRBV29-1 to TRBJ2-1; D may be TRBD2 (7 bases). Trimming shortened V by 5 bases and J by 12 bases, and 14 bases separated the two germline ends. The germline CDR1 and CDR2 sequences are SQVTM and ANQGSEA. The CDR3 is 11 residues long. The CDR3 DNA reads TGCAGCGTTCGGGGGGCGCAAGGGCAGTTCTTC. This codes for CSVRGAQGQFF.

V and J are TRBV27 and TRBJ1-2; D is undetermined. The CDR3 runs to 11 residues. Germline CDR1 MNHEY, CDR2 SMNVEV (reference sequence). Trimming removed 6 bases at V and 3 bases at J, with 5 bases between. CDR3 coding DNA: TGTGCCAGCAGGACGTACTATGGCTACACCTTC. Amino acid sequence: CASRTYYGYTF.

Here the CDR3 DNA reads TGTGCCAGCAGCTTGTGGCGGGAGACGGGGGATACGCAGTATTTT. Its translation: CASSLWRETGDTQYF. V is TRBV5-4 and J is TRBJ2-3, with TRBD2 matching over 7 bases. The CDR3 is made up of 15 amino acids. The junction had 8 bases not matched to a gene; V was cut back by 1 base and J by 6 bases. The germline V gene has CDR1 SGHNT and CDR2 YYREEE (reference sequence).

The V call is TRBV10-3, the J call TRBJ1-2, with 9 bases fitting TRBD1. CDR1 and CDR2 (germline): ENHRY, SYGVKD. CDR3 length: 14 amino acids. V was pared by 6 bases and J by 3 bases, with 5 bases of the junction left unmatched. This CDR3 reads CAIRWDREDYGYTF. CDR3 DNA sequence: TGTGCCATCAGATGGGACAGGGAGGACTATGGCTACACCTTC.

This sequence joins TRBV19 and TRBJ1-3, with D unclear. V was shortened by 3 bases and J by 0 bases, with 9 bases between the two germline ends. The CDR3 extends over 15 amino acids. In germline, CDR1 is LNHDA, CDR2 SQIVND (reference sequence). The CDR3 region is CASSIWRISGNTIYF. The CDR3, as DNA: TGTGCCAGTAGTATCTGGCGGATCTCTGGAAACACCATATATTTT.

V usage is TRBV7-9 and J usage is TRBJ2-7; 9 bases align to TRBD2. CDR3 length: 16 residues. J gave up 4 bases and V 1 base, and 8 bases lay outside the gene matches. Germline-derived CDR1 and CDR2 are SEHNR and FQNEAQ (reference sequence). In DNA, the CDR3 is TGTGCCAGCAGCTTAGAAAGGGGACTAGCAGCGTACGAGCAGTACTTC. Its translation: CASSLERGLAAYEQYF.

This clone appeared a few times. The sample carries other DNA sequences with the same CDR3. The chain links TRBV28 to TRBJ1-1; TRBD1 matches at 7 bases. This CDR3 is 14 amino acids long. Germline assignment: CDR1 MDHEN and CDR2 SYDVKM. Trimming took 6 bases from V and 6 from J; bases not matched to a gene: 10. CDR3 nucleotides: TGTGCCAGCAGCCTTAACAGGGGAAGAGCTGAAGCTTTCTTT. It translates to CASSLNRGRAEAFF.

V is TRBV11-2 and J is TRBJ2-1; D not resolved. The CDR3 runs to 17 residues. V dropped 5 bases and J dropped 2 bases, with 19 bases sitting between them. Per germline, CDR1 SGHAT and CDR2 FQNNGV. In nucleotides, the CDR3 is TGTGCCAGCAGCACTTACAAACCGAGCTTTGCCTACAATGAGCAGTTCTTC. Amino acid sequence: CASSTYKPSFAYNEQFF.

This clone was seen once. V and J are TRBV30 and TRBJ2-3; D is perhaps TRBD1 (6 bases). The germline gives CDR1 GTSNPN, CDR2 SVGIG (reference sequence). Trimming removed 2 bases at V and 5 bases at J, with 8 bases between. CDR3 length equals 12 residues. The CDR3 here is CAWSWGRDTQYF. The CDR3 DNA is TGTGCCTGGAGTTGGGGGCGAGATACGCAGTATTTT.

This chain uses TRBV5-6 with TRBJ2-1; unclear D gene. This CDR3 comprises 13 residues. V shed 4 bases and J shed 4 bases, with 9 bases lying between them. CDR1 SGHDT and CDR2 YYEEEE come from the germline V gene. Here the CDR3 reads CASSATGYNEQFF. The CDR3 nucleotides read TGTGCCAGCAGCGCAACTGGATACAATGAGCAGTTCTTC. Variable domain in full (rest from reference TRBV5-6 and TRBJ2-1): DAGVTQSPTHLIKTRGQQVTLRCSPKSGHDTVSWYQQALGQGPQFIFQYYEEEERQRGNFPDRFSGHQFPNYSSELNVNALLLGDSALYLCASSATGYNEQFFGPGTRLTVL.

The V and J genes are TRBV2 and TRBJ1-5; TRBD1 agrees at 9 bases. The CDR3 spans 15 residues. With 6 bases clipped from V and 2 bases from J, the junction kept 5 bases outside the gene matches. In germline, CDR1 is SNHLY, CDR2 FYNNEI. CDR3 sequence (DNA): TGTGCCAGCAGAGACAGGGGGTCGGGCAATCAGCCCCAGCATTTT. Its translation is CASRDRGSGNQPQHF.

The CDR3 coding sequence is TGTGCCAGCAGCTTGGGTAAGATCAATGAGCAGTTCTTC. Its translation: CASSLGKINEQFF. V is TRBV7-2 and J is TRBJ2-1, with D hard to call. Per the germline V gene, CDR1 is SGHTA and CDR2 is FQGNSA. This CDR3 region has 13 residues. Trimming removed 3 bases from V and 6 bases from J, with 9 bases in between.

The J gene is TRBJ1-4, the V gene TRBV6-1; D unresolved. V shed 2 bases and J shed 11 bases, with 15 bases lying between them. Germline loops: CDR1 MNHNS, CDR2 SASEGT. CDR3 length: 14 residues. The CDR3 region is CASSEPPDNDKLFF. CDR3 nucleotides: TGTGCCAGCAGTGAACCCCCTGACAACGACAAACTGTTTTTT.

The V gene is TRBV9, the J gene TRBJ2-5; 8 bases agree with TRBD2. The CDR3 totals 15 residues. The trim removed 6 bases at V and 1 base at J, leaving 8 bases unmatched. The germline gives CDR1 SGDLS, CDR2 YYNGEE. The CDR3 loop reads CASTPGGAPQETQYF. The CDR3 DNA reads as TGTGCCAGCACACCCGGGGGGGCCCCCCAAGAGACCCAGTACTTC.

CDR3 sequence: CAISQGTADTQYF. In DNA, the CDR3 is TGTGCCATCAGCCAGGGGACAGCAGATACGCAGTATTTT. V usage is TRBV10-3 and J usage is TRBJ2-3; 7 nucleotides align to TRBD1. Losses at the gene ends were 6 bases for V and 4 bases for J; bases not matched to a gene: 4. There are 13 residues in the CDR3. Germline CDR1 and CDR2: ENHRY and SYGVKD.

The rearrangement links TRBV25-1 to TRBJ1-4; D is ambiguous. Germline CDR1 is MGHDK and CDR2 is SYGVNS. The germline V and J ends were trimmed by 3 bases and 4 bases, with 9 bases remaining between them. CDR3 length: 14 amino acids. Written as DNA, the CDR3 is TGTGCCAGCAGTGATAAATGGTTTAATGAAAAACTGTTTTTT. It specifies CASSDKWFNEKLFF.

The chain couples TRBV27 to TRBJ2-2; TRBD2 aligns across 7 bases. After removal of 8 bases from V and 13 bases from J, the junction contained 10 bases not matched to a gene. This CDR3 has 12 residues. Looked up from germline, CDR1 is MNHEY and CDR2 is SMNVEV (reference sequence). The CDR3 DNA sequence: TGTGCCAGCGGCACTAGCGAGAGGTGGCTGTTTTTT. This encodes CASGTSERWLFF.

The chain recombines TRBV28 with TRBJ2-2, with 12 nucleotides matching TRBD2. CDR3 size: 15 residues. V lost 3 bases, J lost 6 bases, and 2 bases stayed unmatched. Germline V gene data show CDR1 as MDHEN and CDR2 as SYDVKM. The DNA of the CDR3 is TGTGCCAGCAGTTTCGGACTAGCGGGACCCGGGGAGCTGTTTTTT. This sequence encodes CASSFGLAGPGELFF.

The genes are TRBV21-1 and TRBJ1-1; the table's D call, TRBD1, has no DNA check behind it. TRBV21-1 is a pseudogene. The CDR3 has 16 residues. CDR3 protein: CASSDRLATQFTEAFF. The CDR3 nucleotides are TGTGCCAGCAGTGACAGGTTAGCTACACAATTCACTGAAGCTTTCTTT.

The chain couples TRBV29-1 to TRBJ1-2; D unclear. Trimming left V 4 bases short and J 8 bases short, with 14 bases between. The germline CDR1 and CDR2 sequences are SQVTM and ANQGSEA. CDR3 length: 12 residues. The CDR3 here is CSVVEGGPGYTF. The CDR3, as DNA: TGCAGCGTTGTCGAGGGAGGGCCCGGCTACACCTTC.

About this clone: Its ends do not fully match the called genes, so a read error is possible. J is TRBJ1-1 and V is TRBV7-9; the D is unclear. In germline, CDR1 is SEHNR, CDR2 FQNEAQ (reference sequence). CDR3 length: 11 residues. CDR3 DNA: TGTGCCAGCAGCGAGAACGCTGAAGCTTTCTTT. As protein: CASSENAEAFF.

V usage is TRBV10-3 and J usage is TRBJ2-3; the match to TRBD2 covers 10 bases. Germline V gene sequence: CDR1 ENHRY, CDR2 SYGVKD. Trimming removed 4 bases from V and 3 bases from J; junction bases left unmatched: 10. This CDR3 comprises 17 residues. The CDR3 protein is CAISAVQPSGRTDTQYF. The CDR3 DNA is TGTGCCATCAGTGCAGTCCAGCCTAGCGGGAGAACAGATACGCAGTATTTT.

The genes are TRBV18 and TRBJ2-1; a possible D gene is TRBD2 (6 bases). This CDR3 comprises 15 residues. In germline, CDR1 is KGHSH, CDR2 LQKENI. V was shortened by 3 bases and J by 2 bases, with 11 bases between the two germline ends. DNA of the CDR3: TGTGCCAGCTCACCGGGCCAGCGGGCCTACAATGAGCAGTTCTTC. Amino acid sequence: CASSPGQRAYNEQFF.

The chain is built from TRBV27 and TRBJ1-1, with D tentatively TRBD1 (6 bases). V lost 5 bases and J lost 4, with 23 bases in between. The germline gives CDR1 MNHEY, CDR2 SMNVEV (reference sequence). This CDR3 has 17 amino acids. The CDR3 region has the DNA TGTGCCAGCAGTAACAACAGGGACCACCCAAGAGGCACTGAAGCTTTCTTT. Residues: CASSNNRDHPRGTEAFF.

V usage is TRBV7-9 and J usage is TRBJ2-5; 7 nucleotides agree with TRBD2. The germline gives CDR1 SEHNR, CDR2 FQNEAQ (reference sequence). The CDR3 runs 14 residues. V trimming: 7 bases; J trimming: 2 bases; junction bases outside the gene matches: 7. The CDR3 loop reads CASKTSDEQETQYF. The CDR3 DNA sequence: TGTGCCAGCAAAACTAGCGACGAACAAGAGACCCAGTACTTC. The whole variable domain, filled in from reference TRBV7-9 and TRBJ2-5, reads DTGVSQNPRHKITKRGQNVTFRCDPISEHNRLYWYRQTLGQGPEFLTYFQNEAQLEKSRLLSDRFSAERPKGSFSTLEIQRTEQGDSAMYLCASKTSDEQETQYFGPGTRLLVL.

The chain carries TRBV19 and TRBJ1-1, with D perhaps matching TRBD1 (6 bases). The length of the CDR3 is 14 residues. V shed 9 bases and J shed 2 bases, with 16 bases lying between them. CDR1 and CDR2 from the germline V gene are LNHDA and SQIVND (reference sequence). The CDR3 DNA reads TGTGCCAGCCAGGACAGACAACTAAACACTGAAGCTTTCTTT. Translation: CASQDRQLNTEAFF. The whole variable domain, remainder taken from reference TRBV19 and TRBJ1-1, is DGGITQSPKYLFRKEGQNVTLSCEQNLNHDAMYWYRQDPGQGLRLIYYSQIVNDFQKGDIAEGYSVSREKKESFPLTVTSAQKNPTAFYLCASQDRQLNTEAFFGQGTRLTVV.

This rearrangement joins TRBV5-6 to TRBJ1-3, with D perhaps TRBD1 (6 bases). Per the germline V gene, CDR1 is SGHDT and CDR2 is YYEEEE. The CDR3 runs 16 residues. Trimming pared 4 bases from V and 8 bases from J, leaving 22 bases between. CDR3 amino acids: CASSRDRQVRGDTIYF. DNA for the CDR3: TGTGCCAGCAGCCGAGATCGACAGGTTCGGGGAGACACCATATATTTT.

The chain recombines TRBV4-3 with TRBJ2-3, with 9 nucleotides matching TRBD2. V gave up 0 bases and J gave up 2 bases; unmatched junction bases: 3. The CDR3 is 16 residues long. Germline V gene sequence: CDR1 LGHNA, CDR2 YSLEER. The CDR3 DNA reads TGCGCCAGCAGCCAAGAGCCTAGCGGGAACACAGATACGCAGTATTTT. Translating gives CASSQEPSGNTDTQYF.